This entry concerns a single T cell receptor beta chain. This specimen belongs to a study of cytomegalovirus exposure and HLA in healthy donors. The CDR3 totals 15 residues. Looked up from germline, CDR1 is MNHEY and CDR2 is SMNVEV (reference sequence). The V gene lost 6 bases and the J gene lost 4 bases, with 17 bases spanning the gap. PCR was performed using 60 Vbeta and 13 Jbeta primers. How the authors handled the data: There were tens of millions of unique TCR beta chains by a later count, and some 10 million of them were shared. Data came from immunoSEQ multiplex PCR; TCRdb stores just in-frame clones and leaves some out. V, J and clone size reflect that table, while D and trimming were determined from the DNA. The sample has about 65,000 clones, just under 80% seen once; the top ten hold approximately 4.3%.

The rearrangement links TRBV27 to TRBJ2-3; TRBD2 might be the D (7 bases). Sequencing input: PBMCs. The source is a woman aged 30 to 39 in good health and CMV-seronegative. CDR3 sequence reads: CASRQAGGRSDTQYF. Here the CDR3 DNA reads TGTGCCAGCAGGCAAGCCGGGGGGCGATCAGATACGCAGTATTTT.